These 23 T cell receptor beta chains came from one sample sequenced in a study of graft-versus-host responses after intestinal transplantation. Here immunoSEQ multiplex PCR was the method, and the copy in TCRdb shows in-frame clones only, minus some. The table includes 150,000 or so clones, 92% detected once. These receptors lack a known antigen. Source: unstimulated CD4+ T cells sorted from spleen or lymph node cells, taken before intestinal transplant. All receptors come from a human donor who received an intestinal transplant.

The rearrangement joins TRBV15 to TRBJ2-7; D is possibly TRBD1 (5 bases). Germline CDR1 and CDR2: LNHNV and YYDKDF (reference sequence). This CDR3 has 15 residues. V was pared by 0 bases and J by 3 bases, with 12 bases between. For the CDR3, the DNA is TGTGCCACCAGCAGAGACACAAACAGGATCTACGAGCAGTACTTC. Translated, it gives CATSRDTNRIYEQYF.

The count of this clone is one. The germline gene is not matched at one end of the junction; a read error may be the cause. The rearrangement links TRBV6-4 to TRBJ2-1, with unresolved D. The CDR3 is 10 residues long. CDR1 is MRHNA, CDR2 SNTAGT, per germline. CDR3 DNA: TGTGCCAGGAGTGGGAATGAGCAGTTCTTC. Translation: CARSGNEQFF.

This rearrangement joins TRBV28 to TRBJ1-6, with D unresolved. CDR3 length: 15 residues. CDR1 MDHEN and CDR2 SYDVKM come from the germline V gene. Trimming pared 5 bases from V and 12 bases from J, leaving 20 bases between. CDR3 DNA: TGTGCCAGCAGTACCCGCGGCAGCAAATCCCGACCCCTCCACTTT. It codes for CASSTRGSKSRPLHF.

The V and J genes are TRBV6-5 and TRBJ2-1; 7 bases are shared with TRBD2. CDR3 length: 16 amino acids. Unmatched junction bases numbered 11, after V lost 2 bases and J lost 7 bases. CDR1 is MNHEY and CDR2 is SVGAGI in the germline V gene. In DNA form, the CDR3 reads TGTGCCAGCAGTTACCCTGGTAGCGGGTTAGGAAATGAGCAGTTCTTC. It specifies CASSYPGSGLGNEQFF.

This clone was recorded only once. V is TRBV29-1 and J is TRBJ2-7, with 11 bases lining up with TRBD2. CDR1 SQVTM and CDR2 ANQGSEA come from the germline V gene. J was trimmed by 3 bases and V by 6 bases; bases with no gene match: 10. CDR3 size: 15 residues. The CDR3 coding sequence is TGCAGCGTCAAGGGGACTAGCGGAGACCTCTACGAGCAGTACTTC. This encodes CSVKGTSGDLYEQYF.

CDR3: CASSFSPYNEQFF. The CDR3 DNA sequence: TGTGCCAGCAGCTTCTCCCCCTACAATGAGCAGTTCTTC. The chain is built from TRBV7-3 and TRBJ2-1; D gene uncertain. The ends were cut back, 3 bases at V and 2 bases at J, with 5 bases in the middle. The CDR3 sequence is 13 residues long. Germline V gives CDR1 SGHTA, CDR2 FQGTGA.

This chain uses TRBV30 with TRBJ2-2; D might be TRBD1 or TRBD2, each matching 5 bases. Germline lookup yields CDR1 GTSNPN and CDR2 SVGIG (reference sequence). The CDR3 consists of 16 residues. Trimming removed 3 bases from V and 1 base from J, with 15 bases in between. DNA for the CDR3: TGTGCCTGGAGGAACACGGGACGGAAGAACACCGGGGAGCTGTTTTTT. Translating gives CAWRNTGRKNTGELFF.

V and J are TRBV11-2 and TRBJ2-1, with 11 bases aligning to TRBD2. The CDR3 extends over 13 amino acids. CDR1 and CDR2 from the germline V gene are SGHAT and FQNNGV. With 2 bases clipped from V and 9 bases from J, the junction kept 0 bases outside the gene matches. This CDR3 is CASSLLAGGEQFF. CDR3 nucleotides: TGTGCCAGCAGCTTACTAGCGGGAGGTGAGCAGTTCTTC.

The chain links TRBV10-3 to TRBJ1-5, with TRBD1 matching over 7 bases. The CDR3 is 15 residues long. V dropped 8 bases and J dropped 1; count of bases not matched to a gene: 8. The germline V gene has CDR1 ENHRY and CDR2 SYGVKD. CDR3 loop: CAIARDRESNQPQHF. In nucleotides, the CDR3 is TGTGCCATCGCCCGTGACAGGGAGAGCAATCAGCCCCAGCATTTT.

The V and J genes are TRBV28 and TRBJ2-7, with D uncertain. This CDR3 has 12 amino acids. Germline CDR1 and CDR2: MDHEN and SYDVKM. Trimming removed 2 bases at V and 4 bases at J, with 6 bases between. DNA of the CDR3: TGTGCCAGCAGTTTAGGGGTATACGAGCAGTACTTC. Translating gives CASSLGVYEQYF.

The rearrangement links TRBV28 to TRBJ2-7; TRBD1 matches 7 bases. J lost 2 bases, V lost 5 bases, and 6 bases had no gene match. The CDR3 is 14 amino acids. The germline V gene has CDR1 MDHEN and CDR2 SYDVKM. CDR3 residues: CASSPGQVPYEQYF. CDR3 DNA sequence: TGTGCCAGCAGTCCCGGACAGGTCCCCTACGAGCAGTACTTC.

This chain joins TRBV7-2 and TRBJ1-2; the D gene is possibly TRBD1 (6 bases). CDR1 SGHTA and CDR2 FQGNSA come from the germline V gene. This CDR3 has 15 amino acids. The ends were cut back, 6 bases at V and 7 bases at J, with 21 bases in the middle. This chain's CDR3 is CASSWTALLRAGYTF. In DNA form, the CDR3 reads TGTGCCAGCAGTTGGACAGCCCTTCTAAGGGCTGGCTACACCTTC. The full variable domain, in which reference TRBV7-2 and TRBJ1-2 provide the parts outside the CDR3, is GAGVSQSPSNKVTEKGKDVELRCDPISGHTALYWYRQSLGQGLEFLIYFQGNSAPDKSGLPSDRFSAERTGGSVSTLTIQRTQQEDSAVYLCASSWTALLRAGYTFGSGTRLTVV.

This clone was observed a handful of times. The chain has TRBV19 and TRBJ2-7; TRBD2 matches at 8 bases. The length of the CDR3 is 15 residues. V lost 3 bases and J lost 0; bases outside the gene matches: 4. Germline V gives CDR1 LNHDA, CDR2 SQIVND (reference sequence). CDR3 protein: CASSMTSATSYEQYF. Written as DNA, the CDR3 is TGTGCCAGTAGTATGACTAGCGCCACCTCCTACGAGCAGTACTTC.

CDR3 DNA: TGTGCCACCTCAACGGGACAGGGGATCACTGAAGCTTTCTTT. It encodes CATSTGQGITEAFF. The rearrangement links TRBV2 to TRBJ1-1; the match to TRBD1 covers 10 bases. The CDR3 totals 14 residues. V was clipped by 10 bases and J by 4 bases; unmatched bases: 9. CDR1 and CDR2 (germline): SNHLY, FYNNEI.

The chain uses TRBV6-5 and TRBJ1-5, with D perhaps matching TRBD1 (5 bases). This CDR3 comprises 13 residues. Germline CDR1 and CDR2: MNHEY and SVGAGI. The ends were cut back, 6 bases at V and 2 bases at J, with 8 bases in the middle. The CDR3 spells CASSTRGNQPQHF. CDR3 bases: TGTGCCAGCAGCACCAGGGGCAATCAGCCCCAGCATTTT.

The chain combines TRBV6-1 with TRBJ2-3; D unclear. In germline, CDR1 is MNHNS, CDR2 SASEGT. The CDR3 runs 12 residues. With 5 bases removed from V and 7 bases from J, the gap between germline ends came to 10 bases. DNA of the CDR3: TGTGCCAGCAGTCCCGTGGGGAATACGCAGTATTTT. Its protein is CASSPVGNTQYF.

The chain couples TRBV28 to TRBJ2-1, with D possibly matching TRBD2 (7 bases). The germline gives CDR1 MDHEN, CDR2 SYDVKM. Trimming shortened V by 2 bases and J by 13 bases, and 27 bases separated the two germline ends. The CDR3 is 17 residues long. DNA for the CDR3: TGTGCCAGCAGTTTAATATTAGGGGGGGGCAGGGACCCCTTCCAGTTCTTC. Amino acids: CASSLILGGGRDPFQFF.

V is TRBV7-3 and J is TRBJ2-1, with D unresolved. Germline CDR1 SGHTA, CDR2 FQGTGA. The CDR3 consists of 13 residues. V lost 3 bases to trimming and J lost 6 bases, with 9 bases between them. DNA of the CDR3: TGTGCCAGCAGCTTCGGTCCCGGCAATGAGCAGTTCTTC. Translated, it gives CASSFGPGNEQFF. The variable domain in full, with the rest retrieved from reference TRBV7-3 and TRBJ2-1, is GAGVSQTPSNKVTEKGKYVELRCDPISGHTALYWYRQSLGQGPEFLIYFQGTGAADDSGLPNDRFFAVRPEGSVSTLKIQRTERGDSAVYLCASSFGPGNEQFFGPGTRLTVL.

The V gene is TRBV28, the J gene TRBJ2-5; 9 bases align to TRBD2. Losses at the gene ends were 6 bases for V and 4 bases for J; bases not matched to a gene: 3. Germline V lookup: CDR1 MDHEN, CDR2 SYDVKM. The CDR3 is 13 residues long. CDR3 amino acids: CASRLSGRETQYF. CDR3 in DNA: TGTGCCAGCAGGCTTAGCGGGAGAGAGACCCAGTACTTC.

This rearrangement joins TRBV15 to TRBJ1-1; D call uncertain. Trimming cost V 3 bases and J 11 bases, with 22 bases left between them. The CDR3 is made up of 15 amino acids. Germline CDR1 LNHNV, CDR2 YYDKDF (reference sequence). CDR3 region: CATSRGGDYLIRAFF. The CDR3 coding sequence is TGTGCCACCAGCAGGGGAGGTGATTACCTAATTAGGGCTTTCTTT.

The gene calls are TRBV11-2 and TRBJ2-7; 9 bases are a match to TRBD1. J gave up 6 bases and V 5 bases, and 5 bases lay outside the gene matches. This CDR3 contains 13 residues. CDR1 is SGHAT and CDR2 is FQNNGV in the germline V gene. This CDR3 reads CASSPGTGREQYF. CDR3 bases: TGTGCCAGCAGCCCGGGGACAGGGCGCGAGCAGTACTTC.

J is TRBJ2-5 and V is TRBV7-6; no clear D gene. The V end lost 1 base, the J end lost 2 bases, and 2 bases lay between the germline ends. CDR1 and CDR2 (germline): SGHVS, FNYEAQ. The CDR3 has 12 residues. CDR3 coding DNA: TGTGCCAGCAGCTTAGTACAAGAGACCCAGTACTTC. Its protein is CASSLVQETQYF.

This rearrangement joins TRBV2 to TRBJ1-1; tentative D call: TRBD1 (5 bases). V lost 6 bases and J lost 2, with 16 bases in between. The CDR3 totals 15 residues. The germline CDR1 and CDR2 sequences are SNHLY and FYNNEI. CDR3 DNA: TGTGCCAGCAGCAACCCGGGGCAGGTTAACACTGAAGCTTTCTTT. Protein: CASSNPGQVNTEAFF. Full variable domain (rest looked up from reference TRBV2 and TRBJ1-1): EPEVTQTPSHQVTQMGQEVILRCVPISNHLYFYWYRQILGQKVEFLVSFYNNEISEKSEIFDDQFSVERPDGSNFTLKIRSTKLEDSAMYFCASSNPGQVNTEAFFGQGTRLTVV.